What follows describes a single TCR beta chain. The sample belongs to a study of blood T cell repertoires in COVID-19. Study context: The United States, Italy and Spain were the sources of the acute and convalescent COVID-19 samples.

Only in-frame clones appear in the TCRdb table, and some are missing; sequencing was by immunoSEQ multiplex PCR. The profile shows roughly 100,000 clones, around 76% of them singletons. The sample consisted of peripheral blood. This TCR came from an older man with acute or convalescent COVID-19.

The CDR3 DNA sequence: TGTGCCAGCAGCCAAGTCAGGGCCACAGATACGCAGTATTTT. It specifies CASSQVRATDTQYF. This sequence joins TRBV3-1 (or the pseudogene TRBV3-2) and TRBJ2-3, with D tentatively TRBD1 (5 bases). CDR3 size: 14 residues. Looked up from germline, CDR1 is LGHDT and CDR2 is YNNKEL (reference sequence). The germline V and J ends were trimmed by 1 base and 2 bases, with 7 bases remaining between them.